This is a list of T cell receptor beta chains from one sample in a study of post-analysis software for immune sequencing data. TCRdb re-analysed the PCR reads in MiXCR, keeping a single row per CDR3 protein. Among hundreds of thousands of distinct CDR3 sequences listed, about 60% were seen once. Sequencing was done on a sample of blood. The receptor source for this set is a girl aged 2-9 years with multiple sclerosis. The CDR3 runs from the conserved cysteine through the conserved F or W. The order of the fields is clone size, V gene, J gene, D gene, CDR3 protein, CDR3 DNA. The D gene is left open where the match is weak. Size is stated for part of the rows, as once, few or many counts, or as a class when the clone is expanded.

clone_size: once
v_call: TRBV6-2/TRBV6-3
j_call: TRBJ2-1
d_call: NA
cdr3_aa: CASSYPVGSSYNEQFF
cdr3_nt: TGTGCCAGCAGTTACCCGGTGGGGAGCTCCTACAATGAGCAGTTCTTC

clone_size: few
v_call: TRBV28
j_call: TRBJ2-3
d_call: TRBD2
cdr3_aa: CASSTAPGGTTDTQYF
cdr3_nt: TGTGCCAGCAGTACTGCTCCGGGAGGCACCACAGATACGCAGTATTTT

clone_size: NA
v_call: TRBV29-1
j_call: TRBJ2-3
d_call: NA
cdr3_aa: CSVEGGDTQYF
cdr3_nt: TGCAGCGTTGAGGGGGGTGATACGCAGTATTTT

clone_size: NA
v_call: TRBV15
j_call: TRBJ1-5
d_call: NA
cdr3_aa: CATSRGGSQPQHF
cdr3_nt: TGTGCCACCAGCAGAGGGGGCTCTCAGCCCCAGCATTTT

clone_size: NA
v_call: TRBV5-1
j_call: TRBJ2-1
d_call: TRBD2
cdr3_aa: CASSSSTSGENNEQFF
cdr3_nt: TGCGCCAGCAGCTCCTCGACTAGCGGGGAAAACAATGAGCAGTTCTTC

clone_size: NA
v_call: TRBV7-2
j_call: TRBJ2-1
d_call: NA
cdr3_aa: CASSLYRGLDEQFF
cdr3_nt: TGTGCCAGCAGCTTATACCGGGGTTTGGATGAGCAGTTCTTC

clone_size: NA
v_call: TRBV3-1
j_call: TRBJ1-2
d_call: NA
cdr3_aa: CASSPTRGGYTF
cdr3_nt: TGTGCCAGCAGCCCAACGAGAGGCGGCTACACCTTC

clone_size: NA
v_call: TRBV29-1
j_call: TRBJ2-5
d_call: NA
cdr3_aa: CSVETAQETQYF
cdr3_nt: TGCAGCGTTGAAACAGCGCAAGAGACCCAGTACTTC

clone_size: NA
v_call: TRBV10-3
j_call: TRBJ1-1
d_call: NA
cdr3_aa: CAIKGMNTEAFF
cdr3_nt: TGTGCCATCAAAGGGATGAACACTGAAGCTTTCTTT

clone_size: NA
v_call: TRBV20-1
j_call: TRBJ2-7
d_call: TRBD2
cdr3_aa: CSANPGTSGRVEQYF
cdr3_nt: TGCAGTGCAAACCCCGGGACTAGCGGGAGGGTCGAGCAGTACTTC

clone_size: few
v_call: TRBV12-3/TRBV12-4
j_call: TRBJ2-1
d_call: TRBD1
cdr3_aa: CASREGGPYNEQFF
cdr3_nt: TGTGCCAGCAGGGAAGGGGGCCCCTACAATGAGCAGTTCTTC

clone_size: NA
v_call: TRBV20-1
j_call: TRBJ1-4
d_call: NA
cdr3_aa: CSARVGGNEKLFF
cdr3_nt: TGCAGTGCTAGGGTGGGTGGGAATGAAAAACTGTTTTTT

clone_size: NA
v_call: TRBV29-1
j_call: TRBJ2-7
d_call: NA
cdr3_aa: CSVECRGRSYEQDF
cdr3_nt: TGCAGCGTTGAATGCCGTGGGAGATCCTACGAGCAGGACTTC

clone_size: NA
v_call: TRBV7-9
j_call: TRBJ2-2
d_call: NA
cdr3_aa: CASSLLDTGELFF
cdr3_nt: TGTGCCAGCAGCTTATTAGACACCGGGGAGCTGTTTTTT

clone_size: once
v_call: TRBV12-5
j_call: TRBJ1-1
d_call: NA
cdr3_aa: CASGLEDPARDGAFF
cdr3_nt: TGTGCTAGTGGTTTGGAAGATCCCGCGAGGGATGGAGCTTTCTTT

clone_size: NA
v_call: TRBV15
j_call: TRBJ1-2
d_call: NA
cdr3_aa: CATSRGDWNYGYTF
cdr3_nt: TGTGCCACCAGCAGAGGGGATTGGAACTATGGCTACACCTTC

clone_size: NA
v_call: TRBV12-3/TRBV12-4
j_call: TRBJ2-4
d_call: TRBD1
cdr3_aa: CASSFRAGQGANIQYF
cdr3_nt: TGTGCCAGCAGTTTTCGGGCGGGACAGGGGGCTAACATTCAGTACTTC

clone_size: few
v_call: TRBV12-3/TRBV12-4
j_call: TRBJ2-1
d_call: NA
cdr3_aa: CASSLRLGVYNEQFF
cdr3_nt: TGTGCCAGCAGTTTGAGACTAGGGGTTTACAATGAGCAGTTCTTC

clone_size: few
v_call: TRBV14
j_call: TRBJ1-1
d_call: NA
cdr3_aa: CASSQDWAGSAFF
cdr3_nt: TGTGCCAGCAGCCAAGATTGGGCAGGTTCGGCTTTCTTT

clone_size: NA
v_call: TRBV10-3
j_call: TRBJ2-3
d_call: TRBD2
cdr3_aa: CAISEAGGPPDTQYF
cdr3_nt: TGTGCCATCAGTGAAGCGGGAGGGCCCCCAGATACGCAGTATTTT

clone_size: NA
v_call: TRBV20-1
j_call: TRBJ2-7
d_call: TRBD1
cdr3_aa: CSAKQGAGGEQYF
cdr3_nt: TGCAGTGCTAAACAGGGGGCAGGCGGCGAGCAGTACTTC

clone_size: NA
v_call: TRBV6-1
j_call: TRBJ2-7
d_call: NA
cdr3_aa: CASSPSEGHRYEQYF
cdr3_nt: TGTGCCAGCAGTCCAAGCGAGGGACATAGATACGAGCAGTACTTC

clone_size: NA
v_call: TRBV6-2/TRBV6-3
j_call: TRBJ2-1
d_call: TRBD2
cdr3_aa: CASSPASGSPNEQFF
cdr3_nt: TGTGCCAGCAGCCCGGCTAGCGGGAGCCCCAATGAGCAGTTCTTC

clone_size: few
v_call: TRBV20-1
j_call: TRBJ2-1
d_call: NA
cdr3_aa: CSAPFGYNEQFF
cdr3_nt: TGCAGTGCACCCTTCGGCTACAATGAGCAGTTCTTC

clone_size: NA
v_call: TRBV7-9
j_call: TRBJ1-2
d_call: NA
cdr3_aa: CASSSLRGGGYTF
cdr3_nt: TGTGCCAGCAGCTCCCTCCGGGGTGGTGGCTACACCTTC

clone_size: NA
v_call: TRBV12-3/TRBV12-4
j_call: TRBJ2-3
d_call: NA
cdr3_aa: CASSPGHTTDTQYF
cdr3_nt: TGTGCCAGCAGTCCGGGACACACCACAGATACGCAGTATTTT

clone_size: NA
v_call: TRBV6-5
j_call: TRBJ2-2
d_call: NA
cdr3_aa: CASSLVVGDDTGELFF
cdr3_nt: TGTGCCAGCAGTCTCGTCGTGGGCGATGACACCGGGGAGCTGTTTTTT

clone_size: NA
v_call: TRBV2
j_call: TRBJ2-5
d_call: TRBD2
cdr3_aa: CASLAGLTQETQYF
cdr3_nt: TGTGCCAGTTTAGCGGGCCTCACCCAAGAGACCCAGTACTTC

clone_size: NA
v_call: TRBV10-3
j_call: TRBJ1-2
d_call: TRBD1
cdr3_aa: CASMTGGYDYGYTF
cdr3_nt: TGTGCCTCCATGACAGGGGGGTATGACTATGGCTACACCTTC

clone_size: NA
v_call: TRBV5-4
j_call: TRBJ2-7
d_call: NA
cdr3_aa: CASSLVGGLDEQYF
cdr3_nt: TGTGCCAGCAGCCTAGTGGGGGGGCTCGACGAGCAGTACTTC

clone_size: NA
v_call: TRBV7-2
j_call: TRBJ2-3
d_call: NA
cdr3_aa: CASSSWWFDGGTDTQYF
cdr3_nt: TGTGCCAGCAGCTCGTGGTGGTTTGACGGCGGCACAGATACGCAGTATTTT

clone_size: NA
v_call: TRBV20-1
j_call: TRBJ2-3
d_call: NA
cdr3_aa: CSARWGGGTDTQYF
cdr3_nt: TGCAGTGCTAGGTGGGGGGGCGGCACAGATACGCAGTATTTT

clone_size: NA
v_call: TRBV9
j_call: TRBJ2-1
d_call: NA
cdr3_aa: CASSGSGEPYNEQFF
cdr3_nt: TGTGCCAGCAGCGGGAGCGGAGAACCCTACAATGAGCAGTTCTTC